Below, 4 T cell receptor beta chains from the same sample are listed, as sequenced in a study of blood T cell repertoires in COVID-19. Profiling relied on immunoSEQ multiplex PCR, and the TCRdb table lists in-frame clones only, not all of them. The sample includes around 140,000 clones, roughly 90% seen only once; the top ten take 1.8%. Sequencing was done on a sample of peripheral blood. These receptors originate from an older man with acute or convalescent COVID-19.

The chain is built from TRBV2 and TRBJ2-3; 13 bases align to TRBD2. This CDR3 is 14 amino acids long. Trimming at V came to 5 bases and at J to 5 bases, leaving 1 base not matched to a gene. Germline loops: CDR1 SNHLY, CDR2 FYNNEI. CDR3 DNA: TGTGCCAGCAGTCGACTAGCGGGGGGAGATACGCAGTATTTT. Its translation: CASSRLAGGDTQYF.

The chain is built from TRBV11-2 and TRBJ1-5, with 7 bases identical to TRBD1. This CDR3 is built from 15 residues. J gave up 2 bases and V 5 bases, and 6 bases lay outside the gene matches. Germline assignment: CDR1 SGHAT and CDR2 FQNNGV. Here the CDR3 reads CASSQDTGGNQPQHF. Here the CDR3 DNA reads TGTGCCAGCAGCCAAGACACAGGGGGCAATCAGCCCCAGCATTTT.

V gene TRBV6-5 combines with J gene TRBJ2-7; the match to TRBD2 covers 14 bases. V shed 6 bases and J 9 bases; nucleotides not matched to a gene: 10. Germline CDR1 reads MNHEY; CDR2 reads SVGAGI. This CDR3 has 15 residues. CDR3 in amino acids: CASRRLAGGVEGQYF. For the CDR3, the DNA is TGTGCCAGCAGAAGACTAGCGGGAGGGGTAGAAGGGCAGTACTTC.

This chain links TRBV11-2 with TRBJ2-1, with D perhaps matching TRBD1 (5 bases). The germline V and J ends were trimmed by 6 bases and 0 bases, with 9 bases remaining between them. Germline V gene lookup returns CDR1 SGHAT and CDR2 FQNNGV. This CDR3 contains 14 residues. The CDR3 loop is CASSYDSSYNEQFF. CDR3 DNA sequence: TGTGCCAGCAGTTACGACAGCTCCTACAATGAGCAGTTCTTC.